This TCR beta chain is from a study of T-cell memory formation after mild COVID-19. Turning to the study itself: The two donors had largely donor-specific TCR clusters.

This clonotype has more than one count but fewer than ten. Its antigen is currently unknown. General observations from the study: Pre-infection memory held some responding clones, suggesting pre-existing cross-reactive T cells responded. Clones that contracted from day 15 to 85 had balanced CD4/CD8; later expanders were CD4+ biased.

This CDR3 comprises 14 residues. V shed 5 bases and J 4 bases; nucleotides not matched to a gene: 3. The germline CDR1 and CDR2 sequences are SGHNT and YENEEA. The authors produced TCR alpha and TCR beta cDNA libraries with sample barcodes and UMIs by 5'RACE using constant-segment primers. A single record per CDR3 protein comes from TCRdb applying MiXCR to the 5' RACE reads. This sample has around 370,000 distinct CDR3 sequences, with 20% to 25% found just once. The chain has TRBV11-3 and TRBJ2-2; the match to TRBD2 covers 8 bases. The TCR sequence derives from an adult woman who had mild COVID-19 (a few samples of this study predate the infection). Cell type and time point are not known. Sequencing was done on a sample of PBMCs or a T cell subset sorted from them (not recorded which). CDR3 sequence (DNA): TGTGCCAGCAGCAGGACTAGCACCACCGGGGAGCTGTTTTTT. This codes for CASSRTSTTGELFF.